The 9 T cell receptor beta chains reported below all come from one sample, sequenced in a study of beta chain features in type 1 diabetes. Whole-study findings and limits: Shorter TCRB CDR3s, moderately but significantly so, were found in Type 1 diabetes patients in all four CD4+ subsets.

Their cognate antigens are unknown. The authors reverse transcribed all of the isolated RNA, so sequencing captured expressed TCRB transcripts. Profiled with immunoSEQ multiplex PCR; TCRdb holds only in-frame clones, not every one. The repertoire holds around 310,000 clones, with about 13% as singletons. Sequenced input: naive CD4+ T cells from blood. These receptors originate from a woman younger than 35 with type 1 diabetes.

V gene TRBV5-4 combines with J gene TRBJ1-1; perhaps TRBD1 as D (5 bases). The germline V gene encodes CDR1 SGHNT and CDR2 YYREEE (reference sequence). CDR3 size: 14 residues. Trimming took 5 bases from V and 0 from J, leaving 11 bases between them. The CDR3 DNA follows: TGTGCCAGCAGTCCAGGGCTTATGAACACTGAAGCTTTCTTT. It is translated as CASSPGLMNTEAFF.

In its sample, this clone was seen a few times. In DNA, the CDR3 is TGTGCCAGCAGCCCCCGGGACAGCTGGAACACTGAAGCTTTCTTT. It is translated as CASSPRDSWNTEAFF. This chain links TRBV7-6 with TRBJ1-1; TRBD1 aligns across 7 bases. The CDR3 runs to 15 residues. The ends lost 5 bases at V and 1 base at J; junction bases unmatched: 7. Germline V lookup: CDR1 SGHVS, CDR2 FNYEAQ.

This clone came up a few times. This chain connects TRBV23-1 to TRBJ2-5, with D possibly TRBD2 on 6 matching bases. TRBV23-1 is given ORF status, its function remaining uncertain. The CDR3 loop spans 16 amino acids. V gave up 6 bases and J gave up 5 bases, with 22 bases separating them. As DNA, the CDR3 is TGCGCCAGCAGCCCGAGGGACTCCCAAAGGGTGGAGACCCAGTACTTC. Translating gives CASSPRDSQRVETQYF.

This clone was seen only a few times. V usage is TRBV27 and J usage is TRBJ2-5; 10 nucleotides line up with TRBD2. With V trimmed by 4 bases and J by 5 bases, 13 bases remained unmatched. CDR3 length: 17 residues. CDR1 is MNHEY, CDR2 SMNVEV, per germline (reference sequence). The CDR3 reads CASSSLRYSGRRETQYF. The CDR3 nucleotides read TGTGCCAGCAGTTCCCTACGGTATAGCGGGAGGAGGGAGACCCAGTACTTC.

This clone has a handful of counts. The rearrangement links TRBV28 to TRBJ2-1, with 13 positions matching TRBD2. The CDR3 runs 15 residues. The trim removed 5 bases at V and 8 bases at J, leaving 6 bases unmatched. Germline V gives CDR1 MDHEN, CDR2 SYDVKM. The CDR3 DNA is TGTGCCAGCAGTACTAGCGGGAGGGCCCAGGATGAGCAGTTCTTC. The encoded protein is CASSTSGRAQDEQFF.

A note on this clone: The junction and the germline gene differ at one end; a read error may be behind it. The rearrangement joins TRBV6-6 to TRBJ2-7, with 10 nucleotides matching TRBD2. This CDR3 has 12 residues. From germline, CDR1 is MNHNY and CDR2 SVGAGI (reference sequence). The CDR3 is CASRQGLAGAHF. CDR3 bases: TGTGCCAGCAGACAAGGGCTAGCGGGAGCCCACTTC.

A few counts support this clone. The rearrangement uses TRBV9 and TRBJ1-1; tentatively, D is TRBD1 (5 bases). With 3 bases removed from V and 1 base from J, the gap between germline ends came to 10 bases. The CDR3 spans 14 residues. Germline CDR1 is SGDLS and CDR2 is YYNGEE. This CDR3 is CASSAYTGNTEAFF. The DNA for the CDR3 is TGTGCCAGCAGCGCATATACAGGGAACACTGAAGCTTTCTTT.

The genes are TRBV28 and TRBJ2-1; D ambiguous. Germline values: CDR1 MDHEN, CDR2 SYDVKM. V lost 5 bases and J lost 12, with 17 bases in between. The CDR3 sequence is 13 residues long. CDR3 coding DNA: TGTGCCAGCAGTCCACGAACTTCCTCGGGGCAGTTCTTC. Amino acid sequence: CASSPRTSSGQFF.

In nucleotides, the CDR3 is TGTGCCTGGAGTGATGGGTGGACAGCAGAGACCCAGTACTTC. It codes for CAWSDGWTAETQYF. The chain uses TRBV30 and TRBJ2-5, with a possible D match to TRBD1 (6 bases). Germline CDR1 GTSNPN, CDR2 SVGIG (reference sequence). The CDR3 runs 14 residues. V was shortened by 1 base and J by 4 bases, with 13 bases between the two germline ends.